This entry lists 7 T cell receptor beta chains sequenced from one sample in a study of Graves' ophthalmopathy and Graves' hyperthyroidism. RNA transcripts were the template, and TCR beta CDR3 regions were amplified from them. First-round RT-PCR relied on HTBI primers, and a second-round multiplex PCR came next. TCRdb redid the calling of the multiplex PCR reads with MiXCR, one entry per CDR3 protein. The sample contains fewer than 650,000 distinct CDR3 sequences, about 24% of which appear only once. Material: peripheral blood. The origin of the receptors is a woman under 30 with stable Graves' hyperthyroidism. Some clones in this sample may be carry-over from other donors' samples.

This chain links TRBV18 with TRBJ1-2; no clear D. CDR1 and CDR2 (germline): KGHSH, LQKENI. The CDR3 sequence is 15 residues long. Trimming stripped 3 bases from V and 0 bases from J, with 11 bases between. This CDR3 is CASSPRLRSNYGYTF. CDR3 DNA sequence: TGTGCCAGCTCACCTCGACTGAGATCTAACTATGGCTACACCTTC.

The chain links TRBV12-3 or TRBV12-4 to TRBJ1-2; perhaps TRBD1 as D (6 bases). V lost 3 bases and J 6 bases, leaving 17 bases between the germline ends. The CDR3 covers 15 residues. The CDR3: CASSFGATGSDGYTF. The CDR3 nucleotides read TGTGCCAGCAGTTTTGGAGCCACAGGGTCCGATGGCTACACCTTC.

This clonotype was seen ten or more times. The rearrangement joins TRBV27 to TRBJ2-2; 7 nucleotides agree with TRBD1. With V trimmed by 8 bases and J by 2 bases, 8 bases remained unmatched. Germline CDR1 is MNHEY and CDR2 is SMNVEV (reference sequence). CDR3 length equals 15 residues. CDR3 sequence (DNA): TGTGCCAGCGGTCCCGGGACAGTTAACACCGGGGAGCTGTTTTTT. Its protein is CASGPGTVNTGELFF.

This clonotype was seen more than once but under ten times. This chain joins TRBV15 and TRBJ2-5; 9 positions agree with TRBD1. J lost 4 bases, V lost 3 bases, and 6 bases had no gene match. The CDR3 sequence is 15 residues long. Germline CDR1 is LNHNV and CDR2 is YYDKDF (reference sequence). The CDR3 region is CATSSYRGRGETQYF. CDR3 sequence (DNA): TGTGCCACCAGCAGCTACAGGGGGCGAGGAGAGACCCAGTACTTC.

This clonotype was seen ten or more times. J is TRBJ2-5 and V is TRBV4-1, with D tentatively TRBD2 (6 bases). Germline-derived CDR1 and CDR2 are MGHRA and YSYEKL. The CDR3 contains 16 residues. V lost 3 bases and J lost 5, with 19 bases in between. The CDR3 region has the DNA TGCGCCAGCAGCCACGCGGGCCAGACGGGGAGGGAGACCCAGTACTTC. It encodes CASSHAGQTGRETQYF.

The sample holds many counts of this clonotype. The chain joins TRBV20-1 to TRBJ2-7; D gene uncertain. V was clipped by 3 bases and J by 5 bases, with 17 bases between them. CDR3 length equals 14 residues. Germline CDR1 DFQATT, CDR2 SNEGSKA (reference sequence). CDR3 nucleotide sequence: TGCAGTGCTAGTCAGCCTGGGCACACCCACGAGCAGTACTTC. Protein: CSASQPGHTHEQYF.

In its sample, this clonotype was seen many times. The chain joins TRBV7-8 to TRBJ2-5; no clear D gene. Germline V lookup: CDR1 SGHVS, CDR2 FQNEAQ. The CDR3 has 15 amino acids. The ends were cut back, 2 bases at V and 3 bases at J, with 13 bases in the middle. CDR3 nucleotide sequence: TGTGCCAGCAGCTTAAGTGTGGGGATTAAAGAGACCCAGTACTTC. Translated, it gives CASSLSVGIKETQYF. Combining the CDR3 with reference TRBV7-8 and TRBJ2-5 gives the whole variable domain GAGVSQSPRYKVAKRGQDVALRCDPISGHVSLFWYQQALGQGPEFLTYFQNEAQLDKSGLPSDRFFAERPEGSVSTLKIQRTQQEDSAVYLCASSLSVGIKETQYFGPGTRLLVL.